The 19 T cell receptor beta chains given below trace back to one sample, sequenced in a study of blood T cell repertoires in COVID-19. TCRdb's copy holds only in-frame clones and misses some; the assay was immunoSEQ multiplex PCR. The table lists some 270,000 clones, about 83% of them singletons, with roughly 5.2% in the top ten. What was sequenced was peripheral blood. The receptors stem from a woman of 80 years or more with COVID-19, enrolled during active disease.

The chain carries TRBV2 and TRBJ1-1; no reliable D call. CDR3 length equals 13 residues. Germline V CDR1 and CDR2: SNHLY, FYNNEI. Deletions cut 6 bases from V and 4 bases from J, with 12 bases between. The CDR3 DNA sequence: TGTGCCAGCAGCCGGGGTCAGAGCACTGAAGCTTTCTTT. This translates into CASSRGQSTEAFF.

The V and J genes are TRBV6-2 or TRBV6-3 and TRBJ1-5; TRBD1 aligns across 10 bases. Trimming took 5 bases from V and 4 from J; bases not matched to a gene: 5. Germline V gene sequence: CDR1 MNHEY, CDR2 SVGEGT. CDR3 length equals 15 residues. This CDR3 reads CASSPWDRGNQPQHF. DNA of the CDR3: TGTGCCAGCAGTCCCTGGGACAGGGGTAATCAGCCCCAGCATTTT.

This chain links TRBV9 with TRBJ2-1; D is uncertain. Germline-derived CDR1 and CDR2 are SGDLS and YYNGEE. The CDR3 contains 14 residues. Trimming took 0 bases from V and 8 from J, leaving 12 bases between them. Here the CDR3 reads CASSVGGYPDEQFF. CDR3 coding DNA: TGTGCCAGCAGCGTAGGAGGTTACCCGGATGAGCAGTTCTTC.

The chain is built from TRBV7-9 and TRBJ2-5; D call uncertain. Germline CDR1 SEHNR, CDR2 FQNEAQ (reference sequence). The V end was cut by 5 bases, the J end by 3 bases, with 4 bases between. This CDR3 is 11 amino acids long. This CDR3 reads CASSPKETQYF. DNA for the CDR3: TGTGCCAGCAGCCCAAAAGAGACCCAGTACTTC.

This clone occurred once. The rearrangement uses TRBV6-6 and TRBJ1-2; maybe TRBD1 (5 bases). Germline CDR1 MNHNY, CDR2 SVGAGI (reference sequence). Trimming took 3 bases from V and 7 from J, leaving 21 bases between them. The CDR3 is 16 residues long. CDR3 sequence (DNA): TGTGCCAGCAGTTATTCTCGTGGAACGCGGGGGAGTGGCTACACCTTC. Protein: CASSYSRGTRGSGYTF.

The chain is built from TRBV7-2 and TRBJ2-5; 13 nucleotides line up with TRBD2. The CDR3 runs to 17 residues. The germline gives CDR1 SGHTA, CDR2 FQGNSA. The trim removed 5 bases at V and 5 bases at J, leaving 11 bases unmatched. The CDR3 sequence: CASSSSLAGGLGETQYF. The DNA of the CDR3 is TGTGCCAGCAGCAGCTCACTAGCGGGGGGGCTGGGGGAGACCCAGTACTTC.

This clone was seen more than once but under ten times. This chain joins TRBV19 and TRBJ1-5, with TRBD1 identical over 7 bases. With 3 bases clipped from V and 4 bases from J, the junction kept 12 bases outside the gene matches. The CDR3 spans 17 residues. In germline, CDR1 is LNHDA, CDR2 SQIVND (reference sequence). The CDR3 sequence is CASSMARSGQANQPQHF. CDR3 sequence (DNA): TGTGCCAGTAGTATGGCCCGATCTGGACAGGCTAATCAGCCCCAGCATTTT. Using reference TRBV19 and TRBJ1-5 for the parts outside the CDR3, the full variable domain is DGGITQSPKYLFRKEGQNVTLSCEQNLNHDAMYWYRQDPGQGLRLIYYSQIVNDFQKGDIAEGYSVSREKKESFPLTVTSAQKNPTAFYLCASSMARSGQANQPQHFGDGTRLSIL.

This clone was seen only once. The rearrangement joins TRBV16 to TRBJ1-2; 9 bases are shared with TRBD1. The CDR3 has 15 amino acids. After removal of 4 bases from V and 4 bases from J, the junction contained 7 bases not matched to a gene. The germline V gene has CDR1 KGHSY and CDR2 FQNENV. The CDR3 sequence is CASSLPGQGGYGYTF. The CDR3 DNA follows: TGTGCCAGCAGCCTCCCGGGACAGGGTGGCTATGGCTACACCTTC.

The V and J genes are TRBV21-1 and TRBJ2-1; the D call of TRBD2 is as the table states it, not checked on the DNA. TRBV21-1 is noted as a pseudogene. The CDR3 has 19 residues. The CDR3 DNA reads as TGTGCCACCTCCGGGAGCGGGGAATCGCGGCCTTGCTCCTACAATGAGCAGTTCTTC. As protein: CATSGSGESRPCSYNEQFF.

This sequence joins TRBV6-5 and TRBJ2-6, with D perhaps matching TRBD1 (6 bases). Deletions cut 6 bases from V and 10 bases from J, with 19 bases between. The CDR3 runs 15 residues. Per the germline V gene, CDR1 is MNHEY and CDR2 is SVGAGI. CDR3 coding DNA: TGTGCCAGCAGGGTCGGGACACCTGCAAGTAACGTCCTGACTTTC. It yields the protein CASRVGTPASNVLTF.

The genes are TRBV18 and TRBJ2-2, with 8 bases aligning to TRBD2. V lost 2 bases, J lost 2 bases, and 7 bases stayed unmatched. CDR3 size: 17 residues. CDR1 and CDR2 (germline): KGHSH, LQKENI. CDR3 residues: CASSPSSGGLNTGELFF. DNA of the CDR3: TGTGCCAGCTCACCAAGCAGCGGGGGCCTCAACACCGGGGAGCTGTTTTTT.

There are a few counts of this clone. The chain carries TRBV30 and TRBJ1-4; tentatively, D is TRBD1 (6 bases). The germline gives CDR1 GTSNPN, CDR2 SVGIG (reference sequence). V shed 1 base and J shed 6 bases, with 15 bases lying between them. The CDR3 runs to 15 residues. CDR3 residues: CAWSADDRLDEKLFF. DNA for the CDR3: TGTGCCTGGAGTGCCGACGACAGGCTCGATGAAAAACTGTTTTTT.

The sample holds one count of this clone. The chain has TRBV7-3 and TRBJ2-3; the match to TRBD2 covers 8 bases. Germline V lookup: CDR1 SGHTA, CDR2 FQGTGA. CDR3 size: 16 residues. Germline trimming cut 4 bases from V and 4 bases from J; bases unmatched to any gene: 10. In nucleotides, the CDR3 is TGTGCCAGCAGCTCCGGGGGCGCGGGGGGAGCAGATACGCAGTATTTT. Protein sequence: CASSSGGAGGADTQYF.

With regard to this clone: This same CDR3 is encoded by further DNA sequences in the sample. The chain recombines TRBV5-1 with TRBJ2-5; possibly TRBD2 for D (5 bases). Trimming left V 0 bases short and J 2 bases short, with 8 bases between. Germline CDR1 and CDR2: SGHRS and YFSETQ. This CDR3 is built from 14 residues. For the CDR3, the DNA is TGCGCCAGCAGCTTGGTTCCGGGACAAGAGACCCAGTACTTC. Translating gives CASSLVPGQETQYF. Filled out from reference TRBV5-1 and TRBJ2-5, the complete variable domain reads KAGVTQTPRYLIKTRGQQVTLSCSPISGHRSVSWYQQTPGQGLQFLFEYFSETQRNKGNFPGRFSGRQFSNSRSEMNVSTLELGDSALYLCASSLVPGQETQYFGPGTRLLVL.

CDR3: CASSRTGVAGAGETQYF. The CDR3 DNA sequence: TGTGCCAGCAGCCGTACGGGGGTAGCGGGGGCTGGAGAGACCCAGTACTTC. The chain is built from TRBV7-9 and TRBJ2-5; the match to TRBD2 covers 9 bases. CDR1 and CDR2 from the germline V gene are SEHNR and FQNEAQ (reference sequence). The J segment lost 4 bases and the V segment lost 5 bases, leaving 14 bases of the junction unmatched. The CDR3 is made up of 17 amino acids.

The chain joins TRBV5-1 to TRBJ2-5; perhaps TRBD1 as D (6 bases). V lost 4 bases and J lost 5, with 18 bases in between. From germline, CDR1 is SGHRS and CDR2 YFSETQ. This CDR3 comprises 15 residues. The CDR3, as DNA: TGCGCCAGCAGCGCGAGAGCAGGGGCTGGGGAGACCCAGTACTTC. It yields the protein CASSARAGAGETQYF.

The J gene is TRBJ1-1, the V gene TRBV6-2 or TRBV6-3; no clear D. Germline CDR1 and CDR2: MNHEY and SVGEGT. V was trimmed by 6 bases and J by 0 bases, leaving 11 bases between them. This CDR3 is built from 14 residues. The CDR3 DNA sequence: TGTGCCAGCAGATACACGGGTATGAACACTGAAGCTTTCTTT. Translation: CASRYTGMNTEAFF.

The chain links TRBV5-1 to TRBJ2-7; 8 positions agree with TRBD1. This CDR3 comprises 15 residues. Germline CDR1 reads SGHRS; CDR2 reads YFSETQ. V was clipped by 4 bases and J by 5 bases; unmatched bases: 11. DNA of the CDR3: TGCGCCAGCAGCGGAGCTACAGGGGGAGCGAACGAGCAGTACTTC. Its protein product is CASSGATGGANEQYF. Supplemented by reference TRBV5-1 and TRBJ2-7, the full variable domain reads KAGVTQTPRYLIKTRGQQVTLSCSPISGHRSVSWYQQTPGQGLQFLFEYFSETQRNKGNFPGRFSGRQFSNSRSEMNVSTLELGDSALYLCASSGATGGANEQYFGPGTRLTVT.

The chain employs TRBV3-1 (or the pseudogene TRBV3-2) and TRBJ1-2; D is unresolved. The CDR3 contains 14 residues. Germline CDR1 reads LGHDT; CDR2 reads YNNKEL (reference sequence). Trimming stripped 1 base from V and 1 base from J, with 7 bases between. The CDR3 loop reads CASSQATRNYGYTF. CDR3 nucleotides: TGTGCCAGCAGCCAAGCGACACGTAACTATGGCTACACCTTC.